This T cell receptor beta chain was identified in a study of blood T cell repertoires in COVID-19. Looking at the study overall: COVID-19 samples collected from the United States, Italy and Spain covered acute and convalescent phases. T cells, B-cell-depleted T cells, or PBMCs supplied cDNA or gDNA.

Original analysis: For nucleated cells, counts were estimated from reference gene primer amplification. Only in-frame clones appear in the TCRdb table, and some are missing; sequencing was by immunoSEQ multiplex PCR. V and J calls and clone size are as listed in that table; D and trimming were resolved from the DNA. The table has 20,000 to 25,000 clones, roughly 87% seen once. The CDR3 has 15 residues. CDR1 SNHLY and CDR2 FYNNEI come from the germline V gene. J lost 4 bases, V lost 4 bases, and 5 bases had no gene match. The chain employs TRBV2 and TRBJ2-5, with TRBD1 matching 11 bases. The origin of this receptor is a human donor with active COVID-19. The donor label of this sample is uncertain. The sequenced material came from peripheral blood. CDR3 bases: TGTGCCAGCAGTGTTGCGGGACAGGGGGTAGAGACCCAGTACTTC. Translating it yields CASSVAGQGVETQYF.